These 2 T cell receptor beta chains came from one sample sequenced in a study of cytomegalovirus exposure and HLA in healthy donors. It was with 60 Vbeta and 13 Jbeta primers that the PCR ran. Generated by immunoSEQ multiplex PCR, the TCRdb table keeps only in-frame clones and is missing some. This sample carries 150,000 to 200,000 clones, about 80% of them seen once, and the ten largest clones take 2% to 2.5%. The sample was PBMCs. The receptor set was obtained from a man between 60 and 70 years old in good health and CMV-seronegative.

The chain carries TRBV7-3 and TRBJ2-2; 8 bases are shared with TRBD1. Germline-derived CDR1 and CDR2 are SGHTA and FQGTGA. This CDR3 is built from 16 residues. V gave up 5 bases and J gave up 2 bases; unmatched junction bases: 7. CDR3 protein: CASSTPTGANTGELFF. The CDR3 coding sequence is TGTGCCAGCAGCACGCCGACAGGGGCTAACACCGGGGAGCTGTTTTTT. Full variable domain (rest looked up from reference TRBV7-3 and TRBJ2-2): GAGVSQTPSNKVTEKGKYVELRCDPISGHTALYWYRQSLGQGPEFLIYFQGTGAADDSGLPNDRFFAVRPEGSVSTLKIQRTERGDSAVYLCASSTPTGANTGELFFGEGSRLTVL.

The CDR3 loop reads CASSIPQARLGYTF. CDR3 coding DNA: TGTGCCAGTAGTATCCCCCAGGCGAGATTGGGCTACACCTTC. The chain employs TRBV19 and TRBJ1-2, with D unresolved. The ends were cut back, 3 bases at V and 8 bases at J, with 16 bases in the middle. Germline loops: CDR1 LNHDA, CDR2 SQIVND (reference sequence). The CDR3 sequence is 14 residues long.